Presented here are 27 T cell receptor beta chains from one specimen sequenced in a study of cytomegalovirus exposure and HLA in healthy donors. PCR amplification relied on 60 Vbeta primers (plus 13 Jbeta primers). Clones were sequenced by immunoSEQ multiplex PCR, and TCRdb holds only the in-frame ones, with some missing. This sample carries roughly 290,000 clones, 80% of them seen once, and the ten largest clones take 0.3% to 0.35%. What was sequenced was PBMCs. The receptors were sampled from a girl aged 2-9 years in good health and CMV-seronegative.

The J gene is TRBJ2-1, the V gene TRBV5-4; D possibly corresponds to TRBD1 (6 bases). Germline CDR1 reads SGHNT; CDR2 reads YYREEE (reference sequence). V lost 4 bases and J lost 0, with 11 bases in between. The CDR3 is 15 amino acids. The CDR3 here is CASSQTGSSYNEQFF. CDR3 sequence (DNA): TGTGCCAGCAGCCAGACAGGCAGCTCCTACAATGAGCAGTTCTTC.

The chain recombines TRBV27 with TRBJ2-7; TRBD2 matches at 9 bases. Germline CDR1 reads MNHEY; CDR2 reads SMNVEV (reference sequence). This CDR3 is 15 amino acids long. The V and J ends lost 5 bases and 4 bases, in that order; junction bases with no gene match: 9. The CDR3 is CASSKIAGARYEQYF. As DNA, the CDR3 is TGTGCCAGCAGTAAAATAGCGGGGGCGCGATACGAGCAGTACTTC.

The chain recombines TRBV10-3 with TRBJ2-6; D unclear. CDR1 and CDR2 (germline): ENHRY, SYGVKD. The CDR3 is made up of 13 amino acids. V was clipped by 9 bases and J by 2 bases, with 8 bases between them. As DNA, the CDR3 is TGTGCCATTCAACACCCTGGGGCCAACGTCCTGACTTTC. Translated, it gives CAIQHPGANVLTF.

J is TRBJ1-4 and V is TRBV28; 9 nucleotides align to TRBD1. In germline, CDR1 is MDHEN, CDR2 SYDVKM. The CDR3 runs 14 residues. CDR3 residues: CAIQGAGTNEKLFF. In nucleotides, the CDR3 is TGTGCGATACAGGGGGCGGGAACTAATGAAAAACTGTTTTTT. Full variable domain (remainder filled in from reference TRBV28 and TRBJ1-4): DVKVTQSSRYLVKRTGEKVFLECVQDMDHENMFWYRQDPGLGLRLIYFSYDVKMKEKGDIPEGYSVSREKKERFSLILESASTNQTSMYLCAIQGAGTNEKLFFGSGTQLSVL.

CDR3 region: CASSPPGKGGNEQYF. CDR3 bases: TGTGCCAGCAGTCCTCCTGGCAAGGGGGGGAACGAGCAGTACTTC. This chain links TRBV27 with TRBJ2-7; TRBD2 might be the D (7 bases). The V gene's germline CDR1 is MNHEY and CDR2 SMNVEV (reference sequence). The V end lost 5 bases, the J end lost 5 bases, and 19 bases lay between the germline ends. CDR3 length: 15 amino acids.

The chain joins TRBV30 to TRBJ1-1; tentative D call: TRBD1 (6 bases). Germline V CDR1 and CDR2: GTSNPN, SVGIG (reference sequence). The CDR3 totals 15 residues. V was trimmed by 2 bases and J by 0 bases, leaving 13 bases between them. CDR3 residues: CAWSPSQGMNTEAFF. The CDR3 nucleotides read TGTGCCTGGAGTCCGTCACAGGGAATGAACACTGAAGCTTTCTTT.

The rearrangement links TRBV9 to TRBJ1-1; a possible D gene is TRBD1 (5 bases). The germline CDR1 and CDR2 sequences are SGDLS and YYNGEE. The CDR3 is 13 amino acids. With 0 bases removed from V and 5 bases from J, the gap between germline ends came to 8 bases. CDR3 amino acids: CASSVEGETEAFF. The CDR3 DNA follows: TGTGCCAGCAGCGTAGAAGGGGAAACTGAAGCTTTCTTT. The full variable domain, with the rest looked up from reference TRBV9 and TRBJ1-1, is DSGVTQTPKHLITATGQRVTLRCSPRSGDLSVYWYQQSLDQGLQFLIQYYNGEERAKGNILERFSAQQFPDLHSELNLSSLELGDSALYFCASSVEGETEAFFGQGTRLTVV.

The chain joins TRBV7-3 to TRBJ1-1; D may be TRBD1 (5 bases). Trimming removed 1 base at V and 1 base at J, with 13 bases between. Germline values: CDR1 SGHTA, CDR2 FQGTGA. The CDR3 covers 16 residues. CDR3 sequence (DNA): TGTGCCAGCAGCTTAATACGTTGGCAGGGGAACACTGAAGCTTTCTTT. Translating it yields CASSLIRWQGNTEAFF.

V is TRBV6-5 and J is TRBJ2-4; 11 positions match TRBD1. The trim removed 8 bases at V and 7 bases at J, leaving 7 bases unmatched. This CDR3 comprises 14 residues. Germline CDR1 is MNHEY and CDR2 is SVGAGI. The CDR3 nucleotides are TGTGCCAGCGCTAGGACAGGGGGCTTTAACATTCAGTACTTC. Its translation: CASARTGGFNIQYF.

This clone occurred once. The gene calls are TRBV6-6 and TRBJ1-1; D is unresolved. The germline gives CDR1 MNHNY, CDR2 SVGAGI (reference sequence). V was trimmed by 6 bases and J by 7 bases, leaving 18 bases between them. This CDR3 is 14 amino acids long. Here the CDR3 reads CASRVTPASLEAFF. CDR3 nucleotides: TGTGCCAGCAGAGTTACACCCGCATCCCTTGAAGCTTTCTTT.

V is TRBV18 and J is TRBJ2-3; TRBD2 matches 7 bases. Germline CDR1 KGHSH, CDR2 LQKENI. This CDR3 has 16 residues. V shed 4 bases, J shed 2 bases, and the junction held 9 bases outside the gene matches. CDR3 sequence reads: CASSRAPAGTTDTQYF. CDR3 coding DNA: TGTGCCAGCTCACGCGCGCCAGCGGGGACCACAGATACGCAGTATTTT.

V gene TRBV27 combines with J gene TRBJ2-5; 15 bases line up with TRBD2. The CDR3 has 18 amino acids. The ends lost 10 bases at V and 5 bases at J; junction bases unmatched: 17. Germline CDR1 MNHEY, CDR2 SMNVEV (reference sequence). The CDR3 nucleotides read TGTGCCACCGCTCGATGGGAGGGACTAGCGGGAGGTAGGGAGACCCAGTACTTC. This codes for CATARWEGLAGGRETQYF.

The chain joins TRBV5-8 to TRBJ1-2; a weak D match, TRBD1 (5 bases). The germline V gene encodes CDR1 SGHTS and CDR2 YDEGEE. The CDR3 runs 13 residues. V was shortened by 1 base and J by 7 bases, with 11 bases between the two germline ends. The CDR3 sequence: CASSLPGRLGYTF. In DNA form, the CDR3 reads TGTGCCAGCAGCTTGCCAGGGCGCCTTGGCTACACCTTC.

This chain uses TRBV28 with TRBJ2-7; D not resolved. V was cut by 4 bases and J by 3 bases, with 10 bases left in between. There are 13 residues in the CDR3. The germline CDR1 and CDR2 sequences are MDHEN and SYDVKM. CDR3 sequence reads: CASSSGSNYEQYF. The DNA for the CDR3 is TGTGCCAGCAGTTCCGGGTCCAACTACGAGCAGTACTTC.

This chain joins TRBV13 and TRBJ2-7; 9 nucleotides line up with TRBD1. The CDR3 is 14 amino acids. CDR1 is PRHDT, CDR2 FYEKMQ, per germline (reference sequence). V shed 3 bases, J shed 3 bases, and the junction held 3 bases outside the gene matches. CDR3 protein: CASSLGQGFYEQYF. CDR3 nucleotide sequence: TGTGCCAGCAGCTTGGGACAGGGTTTCTACGAGCAGTACTTC.

This chain joins TRBV10-1 and TRBJ2-2; 11 nucleotides match TRBD1. V was pared by 4 bases and J by 9 bases, with 10 bases of the junction left unmatched. This CDR3 contains 16 residues. CDR1 WNHNN and CDR2 SYGVQD come from the germline V gene (reference sequence). CDR3 sequence: CASSGTSDRGQWELFF. The CDR3 DNA is TGCGCCAGCAGTGGGACTTCGGACAGGGGGCAATGGGAGCTGTTTTTT.

The V and J genes are TRBV19 and TRBJ2-1, with 7 bases aligning to TRBD1. Germline V gene lookup returns CDR1 LNHDA and CDR2 SQIVND (reference sequence). This CDR3 spans 13 amino acids. V was clipped by 3 bases and J by 4 bases; unmatched bases: 0. CDR3 in amino acids: CASSMTGYNEQFF. The CDR3, as DNA: TGTGCCAGTAGTATGACAGGGTACAATGAGCAGTTCTTC.

This clone was recorded once. The CDR3 nucleotides read TGTGCCAGTAGTATAGTCCCGGGGACGGAGAGACTAGTCTATGGCTACACCTTC. Protein: CASSIVPGTERLVYGYTF. The chain uses TRBV19 and TRBJ1-2; a weak D match, TRBD1 (5 bases). The germline V and J ends were trimmed by 1 base and 4 bases, with 22 bases remaining between them. This CDR3 spans 18 amino acids. Germline V lookup: CDR1 LNHDA, CDR2 SQIVND (reference sequence).

This chain connects TRBV28 to TRBJ2-3; no reliable D call. Trimming pared 8 bases from V and 1 base from J, leaving 10 bases between. CDR1 MDHEN and CDR2 SYDVKM come from the germline V gene. The CDR3 loop spans 13 amino acids. Here the CDR3 DNA reads TGTGCCAGCTCCCCCCTCGGCACAGATACGCAGTATTTT. This translates into CASSPLGTDTQYF.

CDR3 nucleotides: TGCAGCGTTGAGAGCCACGGAGGAGGGTACGAGCAGTACTTC. Encoded protein: CSVESHGGGYEQYF. The chain combines TRBV29-1 with TRBJ2-7; D possibly corresponds to TRBD2 (6 bases). CDR1 is SQVTM and CDR2 is ANQGSEA in the germline V gene. V shed 3 bases and J shed 4 bases, with 16 bases lying between them. This CDR3 has 14 amino acids.

This clone has more than one count but fewer than ten. This sequence joins TRBV7-9 and TRBJ2-2; a weak D match, TRBD2 (6 bases). V was shortened by 5 bases and J by 2 bases, with 9 bases between the two germline ends. Germline CDR1 reads SEHNR; CDR2 reads FQNEAQ (reference sequence). The CDR3 has 14 amino acids. Written as DNA, the CDR3 is TGTGCCAGCAGCCAGGGACTCAACACCGGGGAGCTGTTTTTT. Translated, it gives CASSQGLNTGELFF.

This clone was seen a handful of times. The chain recombines TRBV6-4 with TRBJ2-5, with D tentatively TRBD2 (5 bases). Per germline, CDR1 MRHNA and CDR2 SNTAGT. Trimming cost V 4 bases and J 0 bases, with 15 bases left between them. CDR3 length: 16 amino acids. The CDR3 protein is CASSGTNWEYQETQYF. The CDR3 coding sequence is TGTGCCAGCAGTGGCACAAACTGGGAGTACCAAGAGACCCAGTACTTC.

V gene TRBV10-3 combines with J gene TRBJ1-1; 12 nucleotides match TRBD1. CDR1 is ENHRY, CDR2 SYGVKD, per germline. The ends lost 3 bases at V and 1 base at J; junction bases unmatched: 18. CDR3 length: 21 residues. In DNA form, the CDR3 reads TGTGCCATCAGTGATTGGGGACAGGGGGCTCAAAGAGCCACAACGAACACTGAAGCTTTCTTT. The encoded protein is CAISDWGQGAQRATTNTEAFF.

This chain links TRBV29-1 with TRBJ2-6, with 7 positions matching TRBD1. The ends lost 7 bases at V and 2 bases at J; junction bases unmatched: 11. The germline CDR1 and CDR2 sequences are SQVTM and ANQGSEA. This CDR3 comprises 16 residues. Here the CDR3 reads CSAEDRSVAGANVLTF. The DNA of the CDR3 is TGCAGCGCCGAGGACAGGAGTGTCGCTGGGGCCAACGTCCTGACTTTC.

The count of this clone is one. The chain is built from TRBV6-5 and TRBJ2-7; possibly TRBD2 for D (6 bases). The CDR3 totals 15 residues. Germline V gives CDR1 MNHEY, CDR2 SVGAGI. Trimming left V 0 bases short and J 2 bases short, with 11 bases between. The CDR3 protein is CASSYSLADAYEQYF. The CDR3 region has the DNA TGTGCCAGCAGTTACTCCTTAGCGGATGCCTACGAGCAGTACTTC.

V usage is TRBV6-1 and J usage is TRBJ2-7; 9 bases match TRBD2. Germline lookup yields CDR1 MNHNS and CDR2 SASEGT. The CDR3 loop spans 13 amino acids. V lost 10 bases to trimming and J lost 6 bases; unmatched junction nucleotides: 10. CDR3 sequence (DNA): TGTGCCACCGAGGGCGGGGGGGCGCGCGAGCAGTACTTC. It translates to CATEGGGAREQYF.

This chain joins TRBV7-8 and TRBJ1-1; a weak D match, TRBD1 (6 bases). This CDR3 comprises 12 residues. Trimming left V 1 base short and J 8 bases short, with 8 bases between. From germline, CDR1 is SGHVS and CDR2 FQNEAQ. The CDR3 loop reads CASSLGGQEAFF. The CDR3 DNA sequence: TGTGCCAGCAGCTTAGGCGGACAGGAAGCTTTCTTT.